This TCR beta chain was sequenced during a study of Ad26.COV2.S vaccination and SARS-CoV-2 variants. The wider study: The donor was enrolled in the Ad26.COV2.S arm of the COV1001 trial. Regarding the study as a whole: Spike-specific TCR breadth was greater in vaccine than placebo recipients.

For this clone: Its antigen is not known.

Treatment reported: 19 received Ad26.COV2.S at low or high dose, single or two shots; about 5 received placebo; per-sample allocation not given. Sampling was done on day 63 after the first vaccine or placebo injection. Some clones are missing from TCRdb's copy, which holds only in-frame ones; the method was immunoSEQ multiplex PCR. The table has over 400,000 clones, roughly 90% seen once. This CDR3 comprises 13 residues. Trimming shortened V by 2 bases and J by 4 bases, and 8 bases separated the two germline ends. Germline-derived CDR1 and CDR2 are SGHDN and FVKESK. The chain links TRBV14 to TRBJ1-2; perhaps TRBD1 as D (5 bases). Here the sequenced sample was peripheral blood, taken in a trial of Ad26.COV2.S vaccine versus placebo. The clonotype originates from a person aged 18-65 years who received the Ad26.COV2.S COVID-19 vaccine or a placebo. The CDR3 DNA follows: TGTGCCAGCAGCCAACCGGGGACCTATGGCTACACCTTC. Protein product: CASSQPGTYGYTF.